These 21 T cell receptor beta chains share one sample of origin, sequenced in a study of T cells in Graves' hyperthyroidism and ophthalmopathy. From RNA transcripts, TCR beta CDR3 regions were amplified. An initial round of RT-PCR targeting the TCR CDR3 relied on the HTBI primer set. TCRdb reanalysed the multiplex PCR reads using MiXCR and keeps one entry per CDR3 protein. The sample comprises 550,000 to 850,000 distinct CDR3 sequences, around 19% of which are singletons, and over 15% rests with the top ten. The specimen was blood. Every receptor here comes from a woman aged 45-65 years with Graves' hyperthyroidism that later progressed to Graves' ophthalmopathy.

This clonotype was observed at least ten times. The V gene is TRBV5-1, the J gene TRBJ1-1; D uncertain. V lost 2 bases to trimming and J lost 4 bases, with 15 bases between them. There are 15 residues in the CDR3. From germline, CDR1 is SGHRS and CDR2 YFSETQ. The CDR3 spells CASSLLGAVGTEAFF. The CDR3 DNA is TGCGCCAGCAGCTTACTGGGCGCAGTGGGCACTGAAGCTTTCTTT.

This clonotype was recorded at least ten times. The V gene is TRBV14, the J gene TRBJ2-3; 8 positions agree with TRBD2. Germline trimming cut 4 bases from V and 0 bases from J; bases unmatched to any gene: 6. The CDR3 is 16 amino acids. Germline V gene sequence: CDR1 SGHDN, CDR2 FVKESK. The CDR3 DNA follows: TGTGCCAGCAGCCCGTTAGCGGGGAGAAGCACAGATACGCAGTATTTT. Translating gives CASSPLAGRSTDTQYF. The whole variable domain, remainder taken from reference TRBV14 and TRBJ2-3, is EAGVTQFPSHSVIEKGQTVTLRCDPISGHDNLYWYRRVMGKEIKFLLHFVKESKQDESGMPNNRFLAERTGGTYSTLKVQPAELEDSGVYFCASSPLAGRSTDTQYFGPGTRLTVL.

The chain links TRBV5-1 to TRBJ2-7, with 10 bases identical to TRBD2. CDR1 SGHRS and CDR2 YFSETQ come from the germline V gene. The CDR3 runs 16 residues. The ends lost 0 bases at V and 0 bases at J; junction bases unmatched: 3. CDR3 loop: CASSLVLAGASYEQYF. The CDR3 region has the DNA TGCGCCAGCAGCTTGGTGCTAGCGGGGGCCTCCTACGAGCAGTACTTC.

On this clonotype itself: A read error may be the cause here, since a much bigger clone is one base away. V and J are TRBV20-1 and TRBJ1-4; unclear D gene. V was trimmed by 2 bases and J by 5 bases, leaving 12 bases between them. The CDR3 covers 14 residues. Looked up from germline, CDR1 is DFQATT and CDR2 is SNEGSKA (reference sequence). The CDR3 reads CSARRREENEKLFF. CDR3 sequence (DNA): TGCAGTGCTAGACGACGGGAGGAGAATGAAAAACTGTTTTTT.

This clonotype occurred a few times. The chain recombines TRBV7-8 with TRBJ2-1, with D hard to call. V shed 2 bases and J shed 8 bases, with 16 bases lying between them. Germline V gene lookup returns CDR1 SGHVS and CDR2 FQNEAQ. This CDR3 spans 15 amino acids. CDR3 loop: CASSLPGFRFDEQFF. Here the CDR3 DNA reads TGTGCCAGCAGCTTACCAGGATTCCGCTTCGATGAGCAGTTCTTC. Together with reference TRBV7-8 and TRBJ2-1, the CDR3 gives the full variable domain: GAGVSQSPRYKVAKRGQDVALRCDPISGHVSLFWYQQALGQGPEFLTYFQNEAQLDKSGLPSDRFFAERPEGSVSTLKIQRTQQEDSAVYLCASSLPGFRFDEQFFGPGTRLTVL.

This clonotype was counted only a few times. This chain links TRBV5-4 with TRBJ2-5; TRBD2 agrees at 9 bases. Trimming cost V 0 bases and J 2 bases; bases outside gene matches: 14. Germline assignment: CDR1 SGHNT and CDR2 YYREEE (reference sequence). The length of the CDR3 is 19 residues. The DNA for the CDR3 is TGTGCCAGCAGCTTGGTGGGTCGTGGGGCTAGCGGGGTACAAGAGACCCAGTACTTC. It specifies CASSLVGRGASGVQETQYF.

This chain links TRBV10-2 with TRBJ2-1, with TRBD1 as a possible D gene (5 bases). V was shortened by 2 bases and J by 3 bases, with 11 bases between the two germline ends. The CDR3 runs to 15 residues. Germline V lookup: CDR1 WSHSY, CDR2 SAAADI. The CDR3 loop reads CASSEIGEYYNEQFF. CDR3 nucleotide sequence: TGCGCCAGCAGTGAGATAGGGGAATACTACAATGAGCAGTTCTTC.

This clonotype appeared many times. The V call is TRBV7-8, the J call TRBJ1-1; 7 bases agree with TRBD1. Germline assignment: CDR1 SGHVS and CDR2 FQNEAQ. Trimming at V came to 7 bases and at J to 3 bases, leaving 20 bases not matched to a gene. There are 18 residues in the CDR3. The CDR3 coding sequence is TGTGCCAGCAACGAAGGCCGGGCCGGGACAGTTTGGGACACTGAAGCTTTCTTT. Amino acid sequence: CASNEGRAGTVWDTEAFF.

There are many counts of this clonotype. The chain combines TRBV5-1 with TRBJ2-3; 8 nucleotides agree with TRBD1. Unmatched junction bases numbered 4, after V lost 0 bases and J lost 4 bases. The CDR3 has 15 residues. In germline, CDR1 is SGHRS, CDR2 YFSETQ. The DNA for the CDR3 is TGCGCCAGCAGCTTGGGGACAGGGAGGTCAGATACGCAGTATTTT. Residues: CASSLGTGRSDTQYF.

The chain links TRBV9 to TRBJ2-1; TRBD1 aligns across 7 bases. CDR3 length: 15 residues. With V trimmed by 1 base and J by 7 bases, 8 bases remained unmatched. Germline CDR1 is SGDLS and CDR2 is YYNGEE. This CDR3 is CASSVSRTGPNEQFF. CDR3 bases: TGTGCCAGCAGCGTATCACGGACAGGACCGAATGAGCAGTTCTTC.

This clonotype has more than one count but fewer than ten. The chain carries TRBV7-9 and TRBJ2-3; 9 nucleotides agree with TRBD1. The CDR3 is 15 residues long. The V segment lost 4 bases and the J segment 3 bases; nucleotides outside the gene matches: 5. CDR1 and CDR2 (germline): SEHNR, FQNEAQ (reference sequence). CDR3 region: CASSYLGQGTDTQYF. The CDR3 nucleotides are TGTGCCAGCAGCTACTTGGGACAGGGAACAGATACGCAGTATTTT.

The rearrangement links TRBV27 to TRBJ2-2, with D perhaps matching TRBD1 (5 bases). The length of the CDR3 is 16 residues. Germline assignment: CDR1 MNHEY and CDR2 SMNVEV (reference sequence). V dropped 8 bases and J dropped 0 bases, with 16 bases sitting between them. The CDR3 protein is CASRLLDTPNTGELFF. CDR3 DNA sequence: TGTGCCAGCCGCCTCTTGGACACCCCGAACACCGGGGAGCTGTTTTTT.

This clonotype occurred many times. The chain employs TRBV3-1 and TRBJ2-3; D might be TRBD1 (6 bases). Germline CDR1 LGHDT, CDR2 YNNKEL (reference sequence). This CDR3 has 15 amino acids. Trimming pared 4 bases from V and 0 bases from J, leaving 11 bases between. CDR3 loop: CASSRTATSTDTQYF. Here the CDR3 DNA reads TGTGCCAGCAGCCGGACAGCTACTAGCACAGATACGCAGTATTTT.

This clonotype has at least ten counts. This CDR3 reads CASKGGGNFEQYF. The CDR3 coding sequence is TGTGCCAGCAAAGGGGGAGGGAACTTCGAGCAGTACTTC. V is TRBV7-2 and J is TRBJ2-7; perhaps TRBD2 as D (7 bases). Trimming cost V 7 bases and J 6 bases, with 16 bases left between them. The CDR3 spans 13 residues. CDR1 and CDR2 (germline): SGHTA, FQGNSA.

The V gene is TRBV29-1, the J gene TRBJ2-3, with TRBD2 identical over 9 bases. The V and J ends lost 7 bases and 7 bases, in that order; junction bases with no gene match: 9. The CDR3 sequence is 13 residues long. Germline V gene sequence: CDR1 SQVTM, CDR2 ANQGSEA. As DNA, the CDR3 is TGCAGCGGGCGGCGGGGGGGCGAGTATACGCAGTATTTT. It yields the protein CSGRRGGEYTQYF.

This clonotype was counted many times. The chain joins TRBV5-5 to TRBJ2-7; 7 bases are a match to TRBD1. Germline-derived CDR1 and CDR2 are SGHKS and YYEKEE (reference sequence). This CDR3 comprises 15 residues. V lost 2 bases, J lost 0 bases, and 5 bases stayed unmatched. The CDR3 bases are TGTGCCAGCAGCTTAAGGACAGGAAGCTCCTACGAGCAGTACTTC. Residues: CASSLRTGSSYEQYF.

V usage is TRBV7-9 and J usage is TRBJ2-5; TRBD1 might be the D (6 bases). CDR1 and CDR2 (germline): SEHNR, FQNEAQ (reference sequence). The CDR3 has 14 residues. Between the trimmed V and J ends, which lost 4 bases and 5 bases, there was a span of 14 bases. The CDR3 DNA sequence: TGTGCCAGCAGCTCCGATGGGGGCTGGGAGACCCAGTACTTC. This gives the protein CASSSDGGWETQYF.

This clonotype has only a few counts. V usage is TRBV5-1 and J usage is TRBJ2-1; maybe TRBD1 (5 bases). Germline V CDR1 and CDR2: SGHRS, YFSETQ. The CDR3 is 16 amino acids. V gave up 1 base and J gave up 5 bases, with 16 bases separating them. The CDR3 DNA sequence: TGCGCCAGCAGCTTGAATCGCGGCAGGGTTGACAATGAGCAGTTCTTC. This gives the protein CASSLNRGRVDNEQFF.

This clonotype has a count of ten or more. The CDR3 is CASSWQPNTEAFF. CDR3 coding DNA: TGTGCCAGCAGTTGGCAGCCGAACACTGAAGCTTTCTTT. The chain has TRBV2 and TRBJ1-1; unclear D gene. V was shortened by 5 bases and J by 1 base, with 8 bases between the two germline ends. This CDR3 spans 13 amino acids. Per the germline V gene, CDR1 is SNHLY and CDR2 is FYNNEI.

For the CDR3, the DNA is TGCAGTGCTAGAGAGGGGGAGACAGGGGGTTTGGGGACAGATACGCAGTATTTT. It encodes CSAREGETGGLGTDTQYF. This rearrangement joins TRBV20-1 to TRBJ2-3, with 9 bases identical to TRBD1. The V gene end was trimmed by 0 bases and the J gene end by 3 bases; junction bases not matched to a gene: 13. Germline V lookup: CDR1 DFQATT, CDR2 SNEGSKA (reference sequence). This CDR3 contains 18 residues.

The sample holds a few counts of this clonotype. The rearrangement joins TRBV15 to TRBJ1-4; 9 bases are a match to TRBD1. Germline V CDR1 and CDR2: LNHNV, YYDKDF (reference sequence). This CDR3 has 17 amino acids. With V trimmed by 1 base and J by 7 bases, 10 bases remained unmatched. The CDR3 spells CATSRASGTGPSEKLFF. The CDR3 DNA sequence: TGTGCCACCAGCAGAGCATCTGGGACAGGGCCAAGTGAAAAACTGTTTTTT.